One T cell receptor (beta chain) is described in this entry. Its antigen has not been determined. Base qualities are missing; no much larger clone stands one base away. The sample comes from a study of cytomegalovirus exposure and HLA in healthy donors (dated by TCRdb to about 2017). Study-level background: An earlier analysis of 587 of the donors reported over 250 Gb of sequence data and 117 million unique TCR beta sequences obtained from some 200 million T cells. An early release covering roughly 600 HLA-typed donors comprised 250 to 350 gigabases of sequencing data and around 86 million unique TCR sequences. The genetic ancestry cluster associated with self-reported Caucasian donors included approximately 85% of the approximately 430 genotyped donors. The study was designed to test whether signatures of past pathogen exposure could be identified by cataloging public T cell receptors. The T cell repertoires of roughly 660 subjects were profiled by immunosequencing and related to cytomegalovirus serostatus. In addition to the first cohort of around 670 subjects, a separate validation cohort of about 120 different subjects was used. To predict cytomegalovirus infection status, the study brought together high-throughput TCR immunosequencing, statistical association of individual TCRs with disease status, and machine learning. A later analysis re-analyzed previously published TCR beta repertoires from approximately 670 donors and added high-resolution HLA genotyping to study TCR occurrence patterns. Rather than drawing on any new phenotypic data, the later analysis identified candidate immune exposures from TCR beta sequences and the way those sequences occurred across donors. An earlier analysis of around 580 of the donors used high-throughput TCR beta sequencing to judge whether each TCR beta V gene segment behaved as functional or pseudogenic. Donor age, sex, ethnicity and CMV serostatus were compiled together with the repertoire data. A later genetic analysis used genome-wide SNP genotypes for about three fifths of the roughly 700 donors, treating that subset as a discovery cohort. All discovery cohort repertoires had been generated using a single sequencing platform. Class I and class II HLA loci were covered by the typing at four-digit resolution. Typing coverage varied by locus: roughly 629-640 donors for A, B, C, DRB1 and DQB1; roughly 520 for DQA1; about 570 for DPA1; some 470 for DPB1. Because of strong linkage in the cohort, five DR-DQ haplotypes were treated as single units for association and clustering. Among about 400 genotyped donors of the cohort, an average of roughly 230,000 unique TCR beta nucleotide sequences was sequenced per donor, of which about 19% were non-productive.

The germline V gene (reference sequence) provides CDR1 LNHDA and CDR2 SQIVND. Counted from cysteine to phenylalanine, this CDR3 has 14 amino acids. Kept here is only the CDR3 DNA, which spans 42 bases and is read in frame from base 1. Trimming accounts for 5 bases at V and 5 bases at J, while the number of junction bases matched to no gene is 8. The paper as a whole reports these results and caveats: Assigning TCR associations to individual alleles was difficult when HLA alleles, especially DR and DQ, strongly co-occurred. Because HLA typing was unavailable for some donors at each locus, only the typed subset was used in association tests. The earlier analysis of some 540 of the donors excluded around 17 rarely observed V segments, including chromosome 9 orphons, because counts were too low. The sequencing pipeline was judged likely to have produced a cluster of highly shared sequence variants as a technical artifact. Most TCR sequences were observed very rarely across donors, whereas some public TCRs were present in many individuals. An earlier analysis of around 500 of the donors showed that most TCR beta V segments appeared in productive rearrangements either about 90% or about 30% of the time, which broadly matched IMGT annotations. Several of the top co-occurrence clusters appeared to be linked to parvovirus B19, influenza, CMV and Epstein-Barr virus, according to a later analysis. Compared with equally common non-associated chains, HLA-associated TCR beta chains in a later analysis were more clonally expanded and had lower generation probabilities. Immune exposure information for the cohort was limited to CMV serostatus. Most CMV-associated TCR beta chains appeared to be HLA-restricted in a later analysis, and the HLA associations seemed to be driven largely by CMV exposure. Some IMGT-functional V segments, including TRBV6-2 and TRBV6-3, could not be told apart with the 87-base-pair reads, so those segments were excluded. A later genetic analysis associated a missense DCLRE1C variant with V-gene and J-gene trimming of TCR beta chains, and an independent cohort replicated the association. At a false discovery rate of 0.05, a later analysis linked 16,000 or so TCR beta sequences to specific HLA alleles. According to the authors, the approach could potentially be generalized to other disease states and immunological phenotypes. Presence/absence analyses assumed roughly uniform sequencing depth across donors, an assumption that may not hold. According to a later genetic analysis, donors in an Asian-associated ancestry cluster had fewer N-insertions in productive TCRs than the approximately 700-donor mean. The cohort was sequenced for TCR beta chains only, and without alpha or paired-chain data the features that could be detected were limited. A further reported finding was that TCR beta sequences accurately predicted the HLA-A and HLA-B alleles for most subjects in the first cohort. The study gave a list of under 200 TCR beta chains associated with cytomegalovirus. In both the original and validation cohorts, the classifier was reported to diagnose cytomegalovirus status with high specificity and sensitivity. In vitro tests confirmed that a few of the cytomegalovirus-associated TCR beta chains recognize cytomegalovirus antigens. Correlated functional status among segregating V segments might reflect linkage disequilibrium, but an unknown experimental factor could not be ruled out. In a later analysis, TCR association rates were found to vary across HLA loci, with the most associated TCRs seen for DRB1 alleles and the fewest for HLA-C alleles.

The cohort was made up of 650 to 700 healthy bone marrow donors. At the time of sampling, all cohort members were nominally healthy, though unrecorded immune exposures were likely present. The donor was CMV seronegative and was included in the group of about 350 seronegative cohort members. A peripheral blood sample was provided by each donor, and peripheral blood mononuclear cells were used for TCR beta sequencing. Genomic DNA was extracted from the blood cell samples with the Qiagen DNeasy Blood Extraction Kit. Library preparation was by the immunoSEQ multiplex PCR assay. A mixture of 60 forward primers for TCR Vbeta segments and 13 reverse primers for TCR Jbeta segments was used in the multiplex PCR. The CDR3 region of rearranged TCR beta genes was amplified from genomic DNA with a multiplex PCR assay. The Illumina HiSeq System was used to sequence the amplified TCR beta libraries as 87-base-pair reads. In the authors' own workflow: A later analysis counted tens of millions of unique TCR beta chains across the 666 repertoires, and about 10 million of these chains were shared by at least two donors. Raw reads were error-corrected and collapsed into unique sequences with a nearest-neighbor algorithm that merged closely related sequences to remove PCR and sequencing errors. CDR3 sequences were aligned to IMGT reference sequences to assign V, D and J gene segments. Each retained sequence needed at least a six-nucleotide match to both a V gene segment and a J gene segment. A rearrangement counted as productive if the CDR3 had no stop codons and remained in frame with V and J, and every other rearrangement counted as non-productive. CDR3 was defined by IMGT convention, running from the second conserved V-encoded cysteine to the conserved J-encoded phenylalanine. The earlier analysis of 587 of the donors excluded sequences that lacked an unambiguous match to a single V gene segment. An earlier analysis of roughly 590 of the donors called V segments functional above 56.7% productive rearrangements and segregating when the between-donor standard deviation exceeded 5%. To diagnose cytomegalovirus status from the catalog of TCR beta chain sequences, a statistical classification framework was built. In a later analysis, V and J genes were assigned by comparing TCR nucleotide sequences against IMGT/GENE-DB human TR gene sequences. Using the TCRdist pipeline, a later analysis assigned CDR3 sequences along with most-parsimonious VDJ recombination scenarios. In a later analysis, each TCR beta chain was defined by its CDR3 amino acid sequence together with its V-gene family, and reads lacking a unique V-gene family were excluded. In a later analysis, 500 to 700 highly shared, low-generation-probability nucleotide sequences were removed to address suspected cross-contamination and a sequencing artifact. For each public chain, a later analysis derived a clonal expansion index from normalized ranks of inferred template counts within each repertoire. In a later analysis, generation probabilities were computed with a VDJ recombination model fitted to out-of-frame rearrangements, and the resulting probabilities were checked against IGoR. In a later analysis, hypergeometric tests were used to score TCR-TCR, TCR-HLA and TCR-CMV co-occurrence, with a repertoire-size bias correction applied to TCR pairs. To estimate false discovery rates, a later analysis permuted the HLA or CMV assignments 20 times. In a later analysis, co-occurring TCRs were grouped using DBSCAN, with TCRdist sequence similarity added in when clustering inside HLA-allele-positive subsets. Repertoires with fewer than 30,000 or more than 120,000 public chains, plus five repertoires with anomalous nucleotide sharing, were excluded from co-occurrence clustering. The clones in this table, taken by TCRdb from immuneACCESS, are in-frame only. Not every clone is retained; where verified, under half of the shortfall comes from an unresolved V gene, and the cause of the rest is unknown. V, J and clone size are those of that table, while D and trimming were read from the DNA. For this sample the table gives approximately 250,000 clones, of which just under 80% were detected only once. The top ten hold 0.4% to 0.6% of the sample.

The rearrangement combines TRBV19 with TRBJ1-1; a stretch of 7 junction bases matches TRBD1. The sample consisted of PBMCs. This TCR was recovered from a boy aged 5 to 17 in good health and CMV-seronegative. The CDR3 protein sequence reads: CASSLSTGRTEAFF. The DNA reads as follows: TGTGCCAGTAGTCTCTCGACAGGGCGGACTGAAGCTTTCTTT.